The rows below give T cell receptor beta chains drawn from one sample of a study of blood T cells in healthy people across ages. A single record per CDR3 protein comes from TCRdb applying MiXCR to the 5' RACE reads. This table has 700,000 to 800,000 distinct CDR3 sequences, 43% appearing once. Material: blood. These receptors originate from a woman aged 55 to 70 in good health. Each CDR3 is given with its conserved first and last residue. The order of the fields is V gene, J gene, clone size, D gene, CDR3 protein, CDR3 DNA. The D gene is left open where the match is weak. The size of a clone is reported for some rows only, either as once, few or many, or as a class for expanded clones.

TRBV7-8	TRBJ1-4	.	.	CASRTGPNEKLFF	TGTGCCAGCAGAACGGGGCCGAATGAAAAACTGTTTTTT
TRBV20-1	TRBJ1-5	.	.	CSAGREADQPQHF	TGCAGTGCCGGGAGGGAGGCCGATCAGCCCCAGCATTTT
TRBV7-2	TRBJ2-3	few	.	CASSLEFTDTQYF	TGTGCCAGCAGCTTAGAGTTCACAGATACGCAGTATTTT
TRBV5-1	TRBJ2-3	few	.	CASRSLSLNSQTSTDTQYF	TGCGCCAGCAGATCGTTAAGCTTGAACAGTCAAACTAGCACAGATACGCAGTATTTT
TRBV12-3/TRBV12-4	TRBJ2-1	.	.	CASSLGGETQFF	TGTGCCAGCAGCCTTGGTGGGGAAACCCAGTTCTTC
TRBV20-1	TRBJ2-1	.	TRBD2	CSASAGRALYNEQFF	TGCAGTGCTAGCGCCGGGAGGGCCCTCTACAATGAGCAGTTCTTC
TRBV12-3/TRBV12-4	TRBJ2-3	.	TRBD2	CASSPGGERGSDTQYF	TGTGCCAGCAGTCCCGGAGGCGAGCGGGGGTCAGATACGCAGTATTTT
TRBV7-2	TRBJ2-7	.	TRBD2	CASSLPSGRIEQYF	TGTGCCAGCAGCTTGCCTAGCGGGAGGATCGAGCAGTACTTC
TRBV7-2	TRBJ2-1	.	TRBD1	CASSSYGTGTNEQFF	TGTGCCAGCAGCTCCTACGGGACAGGAACCAATGAGCAGTTCTTC
TRBV27	TRBJ2-7	many	TRBD1	CASKDRVSEQYF	TGTGCCAGCAAGGACAGGGTGTCCGAGCAGTACTTC
TRBV7-9	TRBJ2-3	.	.	CASSIRADTQYF	TGTGCCAGCAGCATACGAGCCGACACGCAGTATTTT
TRBV20-1	TRBJ2-1	.	TRBD2	CSASRLAGEEGNEQFF	TGCAGTGCTAGCAGGTTAGCGGGGGAAGAAGGCAATGAGCAGTTCTTC
TRBV6-2/TRBV6-3	TRBJ1-2	.	TRBD1	CASRPDRGPVYGYTF	TGTGCCAGCAGGCCAGACAGGGGGCCTGTCTATGGCTACACCTTC
TRBV7-9	TRBJ2-5	.	TRBD2	CASSVRLATLDDEQYF	TGTGCCAGCAGCGTAAGACTAGCAACCCTTGACGATGAGCAGTACTTC
TRBV10-1	TRBJ2-5	many	.	CASSENRGGETQYF	TGCGCCAGCAGTGAAAATAGGGGGGGAGAGACCCAGTACTTC
TRBV12-3/TRBV12-4	TRBJ2-4	.	.	CASSPPGSRNIQYF	TGTGCCAGCAGTCCACCGGGTTCAAGGAACATTCAGTACTTC
TRBV5-1	TRBJ1-1	.	.	CASSLDGVRNTEAFF	TGCGCCAGCAGCTTGGACGGCGTCCGGAACACCGAAGCTTTCTTT
TRBV6-5	TRBJ2-7	few	.	CASSYSRGDGSEQYF	TGTGCCAGCAGTTATAGTCGTGGGGACGGATCCGAGCAGTACTTC
TRBV5-1	TRBJ2-1	.	.	CACSLAPEIGGNEQFF	TGCGCCTGCAGCTTGGCGCCCGAAATTGGGGGGAATGAGCAGTTCTTC
TRBV29-1	TRBJ2-1	.	TRBD1	CSVEGERDRGSNEQFF	TGCAGCGTTGAAGGAGAGAGAGACAGGGGTTCCAATGAGCAGTTCTTC
TRBV7-2	TRBJ2-5	few	.	CASSPDVGETQYF	TGTGCCAGCAGCCCGGACGTGGGAGAGACCCAGTACTTC
TRBV20-1	TRBJ1-6	few	.	CSAHPGQNHSPLHF	TGCAGTGCTCATCCCGGACAGAACCATTCACCCCTCCACTTT
TRBV4-2	TRBJ2-3	.	.	CASSQDPLVSTDTQYF	TGTGCCAGCAGCCAAGATCCCCTAGTAAGCACAGATACGCAGTATTTT
TRBV3-1	TRBJ1-1	once	TRBD1	CASSLGQAFEAFF	TGTGCCAGCAGCCTTGGACAGGCGTTTGAAGCTTTCTTT
TRBV6-1	TRBJ2-1	.	TRBD1	CASSLRPSDRAYNEQFF	TGTGCCAGCAGTCTTAGGCCATCGGACAGGGCCTACAATGAGCAGTTCTTC
TRBV18	TRBJ2-7	.	.	CASSTRGGEQYF	TGTGCCAGCTCAACCCGGGGTGGCGAGCAGTACTTC
TRBV16	TRBJ1-2	.	TRBD1	CASSSVDRAGYTF	TGTGCCAGCAGCTCCGTGGACAGGGCTGGCTACACCTTC
TRBV20-1	TRBJ2-3	.	TRBD2	CSASRGGATDTQYF	TGCAGTGCCTCGCGGGGAGGGGCCACAGATACGCAGTATTTT
TRBV10-3	TRBJ1-5	.	.	CAISEESGYSNQPQHF	TGTGCCATCAGTGAAGAGTCGGGTTATAGCAATCAGCCCCAGCATTTT
TRBV3-1	TRBJ1-2	few	.	CASSQVRDGYTF	TGTGCCAGCAGCCAAGTTCGGGATGGCTACACCTTC
TRBV5-5	TRBJ2-7	many	TRBD2	CASSLRDYSYEQYF	TGTGCCAGCAGCTTACGGGACTACTCCTACGAGCAGTACTTC
TRBV5-1	TRBJ1-4	.	TRBD1	CASSLGQGAFTNEKLFF	TGCGCCAGCAGCTTGGGACAGGGGGCGTTTACTAATGAAAAACTGTTTTTT
TRBV4-3	TRBJ2-5	.	.	CASSQVAGTSGTQYF	TGCGCCAGCAGCCAAGTGGCTGGGACCTCGGGGACCCAGTACTTC
TRBV9	TRBJ1-6	few	.	CASSFLDLNSPLHF	TGTGCCAGCAGCTTCTTGGACCTTAATTCACCCCTCCACTTT
TRBV2	TRBJ2-1	few	TRBD2	CASILLTSGDTINEQFF	TGTGCCAGCATCCTCCTAACTAGCGGGGATACCATCAATGAGCAGTTCTTC
TRBV6-1	TRBJ2-4	.	.	CASSGTYRAAGKNIQYF	TGTGCCAGCAGTGGTACATACAGGGCAGCAGGCAAAAACATTCAGTACTTC
TRBV6-2/TRBV6-3	TRBJ2-1	few	TRBD2	CASSYQTSPGEFF	TGTGCCAGCAGTTATCAGACTAGCCCGGGGGAGTTCTTC
TRBV6-2/TRBV6-3	TRBJ2-1	.	TRBD2	CASIKGLAFGEQFF	TGTGCCAGCATTAAGGGACTAGCGTTTGGTGAGCAGTTCTTC
TRBV7-2	TRBJ1-6	few	.	CASSLSWGSGSPLHF	TGTGCCAGCAGCTTATCTTGGGGATCAGGATCACCCCTCCACTTT
TRBV12-3/TRBV12-4	TRBJ1-4	.	.	CASSLQGLPNEKLFF	TGTGCCAGCAGTTTACAGGGCCTACCTAATGAAAAACTGTTTTTT
TRBV9	TRBJ1-2	.	TRBD1	CASSELTGVYGYTF	TGTGCCAGCAGTGAGCTCACAGGGGTCTATGGCTACACCTTC
TRBV3-1	TRBJ1-2	few	TRBD1	CASSQDDRAYGYTF	TGTGCCAGCAGCCAAGATGACAGGGCCTATGGCTACACCTTC
TRBV2	TRBJ1-2	many	.	CASRAGQVGGYTF	TGTGCCAGCAGAGCAGGCCAGGTGGGAGGCTACACCTTC
TRBV12-3/TRBV12-4	TRBJ1-2	many	TRBD1	CASRHRDRGDYGYTF	TGTGCCAGCAGACACCGGGACAGGGGTGACTATGGCTACACCTTC
TRBV10-2	TRBJ2-6	.	TRBD1	CASSESYYRVILRDSSGANVLTF	TGCGCCAGCAGTGAGTCGTACTACAGGGTTATTCTCAGGGACAGCTCTGGGGCCAACGTCCTGACTTTC
TRBV6-1	TRBJ2-1	.	TRBD1	CATLSGAGGNEQFF	TGTGCCACCTTATCTGGGGCAGGGGGCAATGAGCAGTTCTTC
TRBV5-5	TRBJ2-3	.	TRBD2	CASSLAVSGRADTQYF	TGTGCCAGCAGCTTGGCCGTTAGCGGGAGAGCTGATACGCAGTATTTT
TRBV2	TRBJ2-1	.	TRBD1	CASRSTGGLSYNEQFF	TGTGCCAGCAGATCGACAGGGGGATTATCCTACAATGAGCAGTTCTTC
TRBV21-1	TRBJ1-5	once	.	CASSKVKGGAQHF	TGTGCCAGCAGCAAAGTTAAAGGGGGAGCCCAGCATTTT
TRBV29-1	TRBJ2-1	many	TRBD1	CSVGGTGRNEQFF	TGCAGCGTTGGGGGGACAGGGAGGAATGAGCAGTTCTTC
TRBV18	TRBJ2-1	few	.	CASSPLSPGVGYNEQFF	TGTGCCAGCTCACCACTCTCCCCAGGTGTCGGGTACAATGAGCAGTTCTTC
TRBV6-6	TRBJ1-5	.	.	CASSLQGNRNQPQHF	TGTGCCAGCAGTTTACAGGGCAACCGGAATCAGCCCCAGCATTTT
TRBV6-1	TRBJ2-3	.	.	CASRRSGRTDTQYF	TGTGCCAGCAGGAGGAGCGGACGCACAGATACGCAGTATTTT
TRBV11-1	TRBJ2-3	.	.	CASSLWSGGQATDTQYF	TGTGCCAGCAGCTTATGGTCGGGAGGACAGGCCACAGATACGCAGTATTTT
TRBV4-2	TRBJ2-2	.	.	CASSQAADPNTGELFF	TGTGCCAGCAGCCAAGCAGCGGACCCGAACACCGGGGAGCTGTTTTTT